This TCR beta chain was identified during a study of tumor and adjacent non-tumor tissue in lung cancer listed by TCRdb under 2018. Looking at the study overall: The cohort included around twelve adenocarcinoma, 2 squamous cell carcinoma and 1 small cell lung cancer patients. A few dozen paired specimens, one tumor and one normal lung sample per patient, were profiled by TCRbeta CDR3 sequencing. A total of 95 million to 150 million productive TCRbeta reads were generated by sequencing, corresponding to an average of roughly 4 million reads per sample. Among the approximately 15 patients, ages ranged from roughly 30 to 85 years, approximately 10 were men and 5 were women, and disease was TNM stage I to III. Using bulk TCRbeta repertoires from some 14 lung cancer patients, the study set lung tumor tissue side by side with matched distant non-tumor lung tissue. Study-wide findings and limitations: Only approximately 14 patients were included in the cohort, and the need for larger samples and more detailed clinical data was noted by the authors. Because peripheral blood was not sequenced, the blood TCRbeta repertoires of the lung cancer patients in the study went unexamined. The top 100 clones made up a significantly larger cumulative share of the repertoire in normal lung than in tumor tissue. Younger patients had significantly higher TCR diversity, and higher tumor TCR diversity was associated with shorter overall and disease-free survival. Significantly higher TCR diversity (inverse Simpson) was observed in tumor tissue than in normal lung tissue (approximately 440 vs 150, P = 0.0075, Mann-Whitney U test). Neither the sequencing platform nor unique molecular identifiers are mentioned in the methods.

CDR1 and CDR2 are read off the germline V gene as SGHNT and YENEEA. The CDR3 goes from the cysteine to the phenylalanine over 15 residues. This entry keeps only the CDR3 DNA: 45 bases, framed from base 1. V and J lose 10 bases and 1 base, and a span of 17 bases separates them. Libraries were made using multiplex PCR. Instrument used: Illumina HiSeq 2500. TCRbeta libraries were constructed through three rounds of nested PCR with primers (Table S4) according to protocols modified from ARM-PCR. Before sequencing, PCR products in the 200-500 bp range were cut out of the gel and cleaned up using the QIAquick gel extraction kit. Per the source publication's procedure: Reads were cleaned with Trimmomatic, merged with FLASH into complete CDR3 sequences, and assigned to V(D)J germline segments with MiTCR. Clonal diversity was calculated as the inverse Simpson's index using VDJtools. A read counted as productive if the sequence was in-frame and lacked a premature stop codon. Starting from the raw public reads, TCRdb applied fastp trimming at Q25, assembled clones with MiXCR and retained in-frame beta chains. Rows with a matching CDR3 protein are joined into one entry that keeps the most common DNA and genes. The V and J calls here are based on TCRdb, not the publication. A total of approximately 80,000 distinct CDR3 sequences appear in this sample, approximately 81% of them only once. The ten largest clonotypes hold approximately 55% of the sample.

Concerning this clonotype: The target of this receptor is not known. No quality values exist for individual bases; no much larger clone is one base distant.

RNA was isolated from bulk unsorted tissue, and RNA quality was assessed with a NanoDrop ND-1000 and an Agilent 2100. The normal lung samples consisted of distant non-tumor tissue collected more than 3 cm from the tumor edge. All donors had newly diagnosed lung cancer, had not received prior chemotherapy, and were admitted for thoracic surgery in China between August and November 2014. Anyone who had undergone radiotherapy or chemotherapy before, or who had another cancer at the same time, was left out of the study. Pieces of surgical tissue measuring roughly 1-2 cm3 were kept in RNAlater solution and stored at -80 degrees C until use.

Material: distant non-tumor lung tissue. The receptor's source is a man between 60 and 75 years old with non-small cell lung cancer. This receptor chain uses TRBV11-3 and TRBJ2-1, with the D gene not clear enough to name. The bases are TGTGCCACCAGTGACGACAAAGAATCCTACAATGAGCAGTTCTTC. Its protein is CATSDDKESYNEQFF.